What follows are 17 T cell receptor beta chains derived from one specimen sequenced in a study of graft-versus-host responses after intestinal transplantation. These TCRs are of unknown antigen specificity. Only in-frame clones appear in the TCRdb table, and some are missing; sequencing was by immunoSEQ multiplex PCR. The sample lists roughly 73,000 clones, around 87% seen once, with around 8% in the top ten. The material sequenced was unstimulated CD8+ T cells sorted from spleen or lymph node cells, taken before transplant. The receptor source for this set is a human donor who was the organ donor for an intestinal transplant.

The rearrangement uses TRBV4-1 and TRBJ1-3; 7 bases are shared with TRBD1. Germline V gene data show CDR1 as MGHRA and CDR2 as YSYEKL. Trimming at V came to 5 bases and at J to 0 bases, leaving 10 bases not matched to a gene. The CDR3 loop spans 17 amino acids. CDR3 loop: CASSFRQGSASGNTIYF. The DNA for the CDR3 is TGCGCCAGCAGCTTTCGACAGGGATCGGCCTCTGGAAACACCATATATTTT.

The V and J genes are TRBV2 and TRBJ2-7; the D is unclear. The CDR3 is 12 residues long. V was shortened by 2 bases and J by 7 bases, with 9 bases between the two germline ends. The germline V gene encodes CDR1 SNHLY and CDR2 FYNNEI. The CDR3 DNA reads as TGTGCCAGCAGTGAACAGCTTGTGGAGCAGTACTTC. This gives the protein CASSEQLVEQYF.

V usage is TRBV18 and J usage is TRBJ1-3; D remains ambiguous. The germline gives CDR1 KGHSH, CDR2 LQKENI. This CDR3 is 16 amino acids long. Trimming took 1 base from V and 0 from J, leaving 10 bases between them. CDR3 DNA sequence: TGTGCCAGCTCACCACTTGTACCGAGCTCTGGAAACACCATATATTTT. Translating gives CASSPLVPSSGNTIYF.

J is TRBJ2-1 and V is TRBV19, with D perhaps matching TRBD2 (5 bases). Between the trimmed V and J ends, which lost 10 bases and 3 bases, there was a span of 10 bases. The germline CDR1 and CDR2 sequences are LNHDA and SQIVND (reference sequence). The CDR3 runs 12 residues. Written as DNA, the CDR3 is TGTGCCACCAGACGGGACTACAATGAGCAGTTCTTC. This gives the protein CATRRDYNEQFF.

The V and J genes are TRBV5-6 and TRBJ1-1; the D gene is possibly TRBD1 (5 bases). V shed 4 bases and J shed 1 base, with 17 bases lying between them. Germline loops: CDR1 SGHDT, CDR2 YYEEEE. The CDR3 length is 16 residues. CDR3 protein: CASSPPRGFGNTEAFF. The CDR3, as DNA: TGTGCCAGCAGCCCACCCCGGGGGTTCGGGAACACTGAAGCTTTCTTT.

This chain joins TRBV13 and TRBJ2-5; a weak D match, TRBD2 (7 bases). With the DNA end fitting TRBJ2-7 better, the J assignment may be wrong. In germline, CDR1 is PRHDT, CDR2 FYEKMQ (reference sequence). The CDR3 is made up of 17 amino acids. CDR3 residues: CASSPWGGGESSYEQYF. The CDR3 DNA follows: TGTGCCAGCAGCCCCTGGGGCGGGGGCGAAAGCTCCTACGAGCAGTACTTC.

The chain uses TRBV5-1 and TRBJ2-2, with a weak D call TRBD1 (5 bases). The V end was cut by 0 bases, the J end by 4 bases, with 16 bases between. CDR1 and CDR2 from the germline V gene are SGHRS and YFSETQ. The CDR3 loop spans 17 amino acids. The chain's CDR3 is CASSLVGPTSGTGELFF. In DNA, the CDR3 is TGCGCCAGCAGCTTGGTGGGGCCAACCTCGGGCACCGGGGAGCTGTTTTTT.

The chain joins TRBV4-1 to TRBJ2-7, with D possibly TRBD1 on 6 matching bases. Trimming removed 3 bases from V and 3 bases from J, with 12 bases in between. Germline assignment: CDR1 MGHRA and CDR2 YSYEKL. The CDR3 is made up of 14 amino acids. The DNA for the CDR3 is TGCGCCAGCAGCCATACCGAAGGGGGCTACGAGCAGTACTTC. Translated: CASSHTEGGYEQYF.

In nucleotides, the CDR3 is TGCGCCAGCAGCCCTCTAGGGGACAGCCTCGGTACACCCCTCCACTTT. Translation gives CASSPLGDSLGTPLHF. The chain joins TRBV4-1 to TRBJ1-6, with 7 bases identical to TRBD1. This CDR3 spans 16 amino acids. Germline V gene sequence: CDR1 MGHRA, CDR2 YSYEKL. V lost 4 bases to trimming and J lost 11 bases; unmatched junction nucleotides: 14.

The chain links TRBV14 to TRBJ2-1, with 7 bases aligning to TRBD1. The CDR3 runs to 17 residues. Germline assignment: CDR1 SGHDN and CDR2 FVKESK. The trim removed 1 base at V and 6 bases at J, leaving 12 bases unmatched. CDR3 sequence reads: CASSQVRGTGTVNEQFF. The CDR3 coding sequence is TGTGCCAGCAGCCAAGTGAGGGGAACTGGGACAGTCAATGAGCAGTTCTTC.

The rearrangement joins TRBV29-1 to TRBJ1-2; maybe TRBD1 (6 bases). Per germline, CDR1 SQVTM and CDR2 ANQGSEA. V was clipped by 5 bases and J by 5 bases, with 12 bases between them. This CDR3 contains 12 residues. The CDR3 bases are TGCAGCGTTCTTACAGGGTATTATGGCTACACCTTC. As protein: CSVLTGYYGYTF.

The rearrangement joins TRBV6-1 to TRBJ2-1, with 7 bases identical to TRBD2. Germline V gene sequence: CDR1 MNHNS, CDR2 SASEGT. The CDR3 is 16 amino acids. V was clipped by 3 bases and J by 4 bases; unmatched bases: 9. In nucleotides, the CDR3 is TGTGCCAGCAGTGAGGGCGGCGGGGGTAGTTACAATGAGCAGTTCTTC. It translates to CASSEGGGGSYNEQFF.

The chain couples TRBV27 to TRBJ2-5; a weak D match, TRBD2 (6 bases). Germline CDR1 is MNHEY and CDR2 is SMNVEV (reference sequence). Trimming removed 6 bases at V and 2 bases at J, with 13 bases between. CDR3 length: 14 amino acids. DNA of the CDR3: TGTGCCAGCAGCCCACGACTAGAGCAAGAGACCCAGTACTTC. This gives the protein CASSPRLEQETQYF.

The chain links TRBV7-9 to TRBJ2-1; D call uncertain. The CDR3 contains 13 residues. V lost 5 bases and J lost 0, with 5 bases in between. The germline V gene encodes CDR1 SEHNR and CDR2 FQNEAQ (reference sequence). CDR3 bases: TGTGCCAGCAGCCCGAGCTCCTACAATGAGCAGTTCTTC. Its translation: CASSPSSYNEQFF.

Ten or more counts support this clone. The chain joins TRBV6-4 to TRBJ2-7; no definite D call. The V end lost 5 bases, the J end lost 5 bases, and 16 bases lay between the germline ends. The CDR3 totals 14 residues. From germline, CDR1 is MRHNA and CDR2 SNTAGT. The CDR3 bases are TGTGCCAGCAGTCCCGATGGCGGTTCGAACGAGCAGTACTTC. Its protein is CASSPDGGSNEQYF.

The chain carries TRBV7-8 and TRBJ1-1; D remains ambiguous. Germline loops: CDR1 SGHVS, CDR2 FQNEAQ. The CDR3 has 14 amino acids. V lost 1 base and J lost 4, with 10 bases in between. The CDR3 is CASSLDDDGTEAFF. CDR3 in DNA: TGTGCCAGCAGCTTAGACGATGATGGCACTGAAGCTTTCTTT. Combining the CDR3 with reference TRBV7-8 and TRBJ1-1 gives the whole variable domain GAGVSQSPRYKVAKRGQDVALRCDPISGHVSLFWYQQALGQGPEFLTYFQNEAQLDKSGLPSDRFFAERPEGSVSTLKIQRTQQEDSAVYLCASSLDDDGTEAFFGQGTRLTVV.

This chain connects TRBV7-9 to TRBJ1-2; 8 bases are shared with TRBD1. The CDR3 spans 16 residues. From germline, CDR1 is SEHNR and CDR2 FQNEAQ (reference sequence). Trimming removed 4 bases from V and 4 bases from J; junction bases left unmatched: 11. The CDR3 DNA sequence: TGTGCCAGCAGCTCGATAGTGGGACAGGCCCTCTATGGCTACACCTTC. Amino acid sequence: CASSSIVGQALYGYTF.